This T cell receptor (beta chain) was recovered during a study of Japanese encephalitis immunity and Zika vaccine responses. For approximately six days, PBMCs labeled with CFSE were cultured with peptide pools at approximately 1 ug/mL each. Proliferating CD4 T cells were sorted unfixed as live CD56-CD19-CD16-CD3+CD4+ CFSE-low cells. The V gene's germline CDR1 is SEHNR and CDR2 FQNEAQ (reference sequence). The CDR3 runs 14 residues. V was pared by 1 base and J by 9 bases, with 10 bases between. TCRdb re-analysed the 5' RACE reads in MiXCR, keeping a single row per CDR3 protein. The sample lists hundreds of distinct CDR3 sequences, about 8.8% occurring once. This clonotype counts as large (0.1 to 1%).

The clonotype originates from an adult woman who received an inactivated Zika virus vaccine. The starting material was antigen-activated CD4+ T cells from blood, cultured, obtained during a Zika inactivated vaccine study. The genes are TRBV7-9 and TRBJ1-6; D ambiguous. The CDR3 loop is CASSLEGPPSPLHF. The CDR3 DNA reads TGTGCCAGCAGCTTAGAAGGACCGCCTTCACCCCTCCACTTT.